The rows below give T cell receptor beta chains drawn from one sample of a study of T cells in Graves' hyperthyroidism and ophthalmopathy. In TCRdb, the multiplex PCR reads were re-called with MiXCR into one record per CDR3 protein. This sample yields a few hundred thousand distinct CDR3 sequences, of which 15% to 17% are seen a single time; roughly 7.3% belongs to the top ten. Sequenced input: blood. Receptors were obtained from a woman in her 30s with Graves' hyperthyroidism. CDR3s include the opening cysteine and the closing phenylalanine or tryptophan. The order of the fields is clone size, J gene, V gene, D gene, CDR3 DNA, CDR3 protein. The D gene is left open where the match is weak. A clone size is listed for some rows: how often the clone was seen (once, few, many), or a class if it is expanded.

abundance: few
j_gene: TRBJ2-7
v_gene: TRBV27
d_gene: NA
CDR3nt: TGTGCCAGCAGTTTATCTGGGGAAGAGCAGTACTTC
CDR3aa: CASSLSGEEQYF

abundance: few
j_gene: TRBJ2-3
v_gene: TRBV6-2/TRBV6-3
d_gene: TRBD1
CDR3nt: TGTGCCAGCAGTTATCGGACAGGGAGGACAGATACGCAGTATTTT
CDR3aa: CASSYRTGRTDTQYF

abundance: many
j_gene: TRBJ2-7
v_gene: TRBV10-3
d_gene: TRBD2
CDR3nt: TGTGCCATCAGTGATGCGGGAGGGAGCTCCTACGAGCAGTACTTC
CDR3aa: CAISDAGGSSYEQYF

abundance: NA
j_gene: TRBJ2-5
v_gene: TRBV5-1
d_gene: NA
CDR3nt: TGCGCCAGCAGCTCAATCGACATACCAGAGACCCAGTACTTC
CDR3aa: CASSSIDIPETQYF

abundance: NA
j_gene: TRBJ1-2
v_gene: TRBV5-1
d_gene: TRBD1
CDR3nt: TGCGCCAGCAGCTTGCTCGGACAGGGGATCTATGGCTACACCTTC
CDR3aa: CASSLLGQGIYGYTF

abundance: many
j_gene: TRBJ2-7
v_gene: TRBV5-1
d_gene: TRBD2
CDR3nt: TGCGCCATCCCCCCCCCGGGACTAAACTACGAGCAGTACTTC
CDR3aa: CAIPPPGLNYEQYF

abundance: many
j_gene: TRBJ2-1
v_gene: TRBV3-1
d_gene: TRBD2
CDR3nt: TGTGCCAGCAGCCAAGTGTCCGCTAGCGGGACTCATGAGCAGTTCTTC
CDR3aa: CASSQVSASGTHEQFF

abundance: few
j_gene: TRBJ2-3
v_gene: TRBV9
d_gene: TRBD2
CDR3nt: TGTGCCAGCAGTGGGTTGAGCGGGGCCCGTTCGACAGATACGCAGTATTTT
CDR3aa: CASSGLSGARSTDTQYF

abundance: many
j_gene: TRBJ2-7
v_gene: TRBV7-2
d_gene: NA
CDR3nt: TGTGCCAGCAGCCTAGTTTCCGGCTACCACGAGCAGTACTTC
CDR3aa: CASSLVSGYHEQYF

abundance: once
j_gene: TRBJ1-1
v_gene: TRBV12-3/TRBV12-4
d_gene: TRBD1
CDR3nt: TGTGCCAGCAGTTTACGGGGGACAGGGGGCGGTGAAGCTTTCTTT
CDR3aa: CASSLRGTGGGEAFF

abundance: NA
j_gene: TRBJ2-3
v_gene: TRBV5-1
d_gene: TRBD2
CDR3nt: TGCGCCAGCAGCCAAGACCCCCCGGGCGGGAGGTTGGATACGCAGTATTTT
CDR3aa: CASSQDPPGGRLDTQYF

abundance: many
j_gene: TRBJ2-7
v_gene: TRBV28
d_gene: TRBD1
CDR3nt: TGTGCCAGCAGAAGGACAGGGGTATCCTACGAGCAGTACTTC
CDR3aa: CASRRTGVSYEQYF

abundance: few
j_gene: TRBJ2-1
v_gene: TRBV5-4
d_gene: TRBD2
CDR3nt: TGTGCCAGCAGCCTGAGCGGGAAAGATGAGCAGTTCTTC
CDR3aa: CASSLSGKDEQFF

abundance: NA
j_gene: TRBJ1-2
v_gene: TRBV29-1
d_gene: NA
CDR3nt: TGCAGCGTTGATCGGGGCCCCGGGACTACTAACTATGGCTACACCTTC
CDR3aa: CSVDRGPGTTNYGYTF

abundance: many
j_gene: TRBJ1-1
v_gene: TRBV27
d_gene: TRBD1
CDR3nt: TGTGCCAGCAGTGGACAGGGTTTGGGGTCCACTGAAGCTTTCTTT
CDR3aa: CASSGQGLGSTEAFF

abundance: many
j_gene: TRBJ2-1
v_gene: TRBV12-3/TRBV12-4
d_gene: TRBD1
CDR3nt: TGTGCCAGCAGTTCCCAGGGGGCCTCCTACAATGAGCAGTTCTTC
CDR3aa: CASSSQGASYNEQFF

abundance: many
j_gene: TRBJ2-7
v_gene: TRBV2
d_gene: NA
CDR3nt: TGTGCCAGCAGCTCGAAGGGGGGGGAGCAGTACTTC
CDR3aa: CASSSKGGEQYF

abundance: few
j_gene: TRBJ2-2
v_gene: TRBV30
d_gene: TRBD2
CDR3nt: TGTGCCTGGAGTAAACTAGCGGGAGTCGGAGAGCTGTTTTTT
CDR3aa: CAWSKLAGVGELFF

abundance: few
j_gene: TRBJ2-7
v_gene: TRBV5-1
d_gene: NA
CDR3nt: TGCGCCAGCAGTTCTCGTCCGGGAGACTACGAGCAGTACTTC
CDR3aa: CASSSRPGDYEQYF

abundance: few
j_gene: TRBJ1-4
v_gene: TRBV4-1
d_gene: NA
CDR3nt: TGCGCCAGCAGCCAAGATGGGTATCCGGTCGCTAATGAAAAACTGTTTTTT
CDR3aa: CASSQDGYPVANEKLFF

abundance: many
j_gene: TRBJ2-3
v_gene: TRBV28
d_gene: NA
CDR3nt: TGTGCCAGCAGCCTAGCGCACCTTGACACAGATACGCAGTATTTT
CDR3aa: CASSLAHLDTDTQYF

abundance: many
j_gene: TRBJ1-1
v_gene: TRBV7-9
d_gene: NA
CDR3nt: TGTGCCAGCATAGGGCTAAATGAGCAATGGAACACTGAAGCTTTCTTT
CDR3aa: CASIGLNEQWNTEAFF

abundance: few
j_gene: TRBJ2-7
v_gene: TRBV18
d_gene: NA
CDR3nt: TGTGCCAGCTCACCACTATCTACCTCCTACGAGCAGTACTTC
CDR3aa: CASSPLSTSYEQYF

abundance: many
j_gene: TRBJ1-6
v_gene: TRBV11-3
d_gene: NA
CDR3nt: TGTGCCAGCAGCTTAAGTGGGGCCTACGGGGCGAATTCACCCCTCCACTTT
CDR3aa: CASSLSGAYGANSPLHF

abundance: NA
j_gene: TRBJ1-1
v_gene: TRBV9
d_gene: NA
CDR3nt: TGTGCCAGCAGCGTAGCTCTGGGGGGTGAAGCTTTCTTT
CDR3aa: CASSVALGGEAFF

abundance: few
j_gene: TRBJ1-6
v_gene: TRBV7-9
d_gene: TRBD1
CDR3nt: TGTGCCAGCAGCCCGCGGACAGGAAGATATAATTCACCCCTCCACTTT
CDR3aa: CASSPRTGRYNSPLHF

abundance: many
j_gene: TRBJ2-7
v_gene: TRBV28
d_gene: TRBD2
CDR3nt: TGTGCCAGCAGTTTGACGGGGGGGCTCGAGCAGTACTTC
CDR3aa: CASSLTGGLEQYF

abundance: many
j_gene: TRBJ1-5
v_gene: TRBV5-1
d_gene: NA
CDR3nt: TGCGCCAGCAGCCCGGGGCCTCATCAGCCCCAGCATTTT
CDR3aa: CASSPGPHQPQHF

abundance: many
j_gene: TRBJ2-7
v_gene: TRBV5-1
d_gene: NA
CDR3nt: TGCGCCAGCAGCTTGGGAGGGAATCAGGGATACGAGCAGTACTTC
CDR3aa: CASSLGGNQGYEQYF

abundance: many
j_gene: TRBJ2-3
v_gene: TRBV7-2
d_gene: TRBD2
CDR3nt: TGTGCCAGCAGCCCCCGCGGGACTAGCGGGAGTTGGGGCACAGATACGCAGTATTTT
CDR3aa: CASSPRGTSGSWGTDTQYF

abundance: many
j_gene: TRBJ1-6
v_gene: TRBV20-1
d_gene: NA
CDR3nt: TGCAGTGTTACGGCTGGGACTATTAATTCACCCCTCCACTTT
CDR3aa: CSVTAGTINSPLHF

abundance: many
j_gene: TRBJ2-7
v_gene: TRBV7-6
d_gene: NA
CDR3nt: TGTGCCAGCAGCTTCACCGGGATTTCCTCCGACGAGCAGTACTTC
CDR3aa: CASSFTGISSDEQYF

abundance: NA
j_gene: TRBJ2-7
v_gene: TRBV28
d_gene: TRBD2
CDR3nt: TGTGCCAGCAGTTTATCGGGAGGGATACGTTCCTACGAGCAGTACTTC
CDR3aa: CASSLSGGIRSYEQYF

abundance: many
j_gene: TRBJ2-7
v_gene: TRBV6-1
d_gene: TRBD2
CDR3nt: TGTGCCAGCAGCCCTTCGAGGGCGGGAGTCGAGCAGTACTTC
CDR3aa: CASSPSRAGVEQYF

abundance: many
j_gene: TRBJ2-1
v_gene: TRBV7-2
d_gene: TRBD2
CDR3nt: TGTGCCAGCAGCCGGGGGGAGCGGGAGCAGTTCTTC
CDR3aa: CASSRGEREQFF

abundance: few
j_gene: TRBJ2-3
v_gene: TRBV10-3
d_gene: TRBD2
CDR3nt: TGTGCCATCAGTGCCGACCCCGGCGCGGGAGGAGGGAATACGCAGTATTTT
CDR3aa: CAISADPGAGGGNTQYF

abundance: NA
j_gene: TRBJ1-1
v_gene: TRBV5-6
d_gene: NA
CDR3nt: TGTGCCAGCAGCTTCGGTAGGGGGATGAACACTGAAGCTTTCTTT
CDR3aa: CASSFGRGMNTEAFF

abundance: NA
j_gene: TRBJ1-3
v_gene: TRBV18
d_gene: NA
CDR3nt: TGTGCCAGCTCACCGACCCCCCAGGGCTCTGGAAACACCATATATTTT
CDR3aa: CASSPTPQGSGNTIYF

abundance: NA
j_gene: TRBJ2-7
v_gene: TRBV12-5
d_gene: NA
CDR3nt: TGTGCTAGTGGAGAAAACCCCAACTCCTACGAGCAGTACTTC
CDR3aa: CASGENPNSYEQYF

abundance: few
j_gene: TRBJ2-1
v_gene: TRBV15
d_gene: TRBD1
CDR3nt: TGTGCCACCAGCACCCGGGACAGGGTCGTGTATGAGCAGTTCTTC
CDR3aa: CATSTRDRVVYEQFF

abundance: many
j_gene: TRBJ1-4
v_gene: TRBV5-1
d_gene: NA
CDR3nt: TGCGCCAGCCGATCGAGCCTTGCAGGGGCCTTCGGGGAAAAACTGTTTTTT
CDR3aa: CASRSSLAGAFGEKLFF

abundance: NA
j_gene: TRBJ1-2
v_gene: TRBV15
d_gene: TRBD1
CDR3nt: TGTGCCACCAGCAGAGATAGGACAGGGCCCGGCTACACCTTC
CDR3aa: CATSRDRTGPGYTF

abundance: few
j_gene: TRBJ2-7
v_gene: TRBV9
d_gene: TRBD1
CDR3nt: TGTGCCAGCAGCGTAGAGTGGGACAGGGGATACGAGCAGTACTTC
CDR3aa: CASSVEWDRGYEQYF

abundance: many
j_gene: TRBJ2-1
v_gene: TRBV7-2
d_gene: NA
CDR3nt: TGTGCCAGCAGCTTAGTTGCGGGAAACAATGAGCAGTTCTTC
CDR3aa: CASSLVAGNNEQFF

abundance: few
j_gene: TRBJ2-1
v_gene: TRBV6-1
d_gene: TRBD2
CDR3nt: TGTGCCAGCAGTGAAATTAGCGGGACCGAAGCACCCCTCTCCTACAATGAGCAGTTCTTC
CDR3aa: CASSEISGTEAPLSYNEQFF

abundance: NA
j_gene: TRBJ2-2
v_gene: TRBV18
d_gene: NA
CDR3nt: TGTGCCAGCTCACGGCTTAGACAGTCTTTGAACACCGGGGAGCTGTTTTTT
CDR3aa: CASSRLRQSLNTGELFF

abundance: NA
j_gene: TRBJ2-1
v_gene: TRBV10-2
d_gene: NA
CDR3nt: TGCGCCAGCGGGGAGCCGTTAGGTGAGCAGTTCTTC
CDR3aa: CASGEPLGEQFF

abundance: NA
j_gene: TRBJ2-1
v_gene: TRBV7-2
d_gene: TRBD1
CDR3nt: TGTGCCAGCAGCACTATGGACAGGGCTTGGTTGCACAATGAGCAGTTCTTC
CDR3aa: CASSTMDRAWLHNEQFF

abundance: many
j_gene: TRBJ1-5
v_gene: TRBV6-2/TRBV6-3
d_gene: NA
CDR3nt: TGTGCCAGCAGTCCCACCCATCCCGACCCTAGCAATCAGCCCCAGCATTTT
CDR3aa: CASSPTHPDPSNQPQHF

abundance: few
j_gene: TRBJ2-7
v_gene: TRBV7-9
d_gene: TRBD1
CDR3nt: TGTGCCAGCAGCTTCTCGACAGGGAAGGAAGAGCAGTACTTC
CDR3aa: CASSFSTGKEEQYF

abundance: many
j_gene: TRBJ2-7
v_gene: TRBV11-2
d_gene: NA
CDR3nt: TGTGCCAGCAGCCCTAGGGGGAGGGACGAGCAGTACTTC
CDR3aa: CASSPRGRDEQYF

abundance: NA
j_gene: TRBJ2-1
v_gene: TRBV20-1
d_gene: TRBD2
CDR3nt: TGCAGTGCTTTCCTAGCGGGAGCGACCTACAATGAGCAGTTCTTC
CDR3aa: CSAFLAGATYNEQFF

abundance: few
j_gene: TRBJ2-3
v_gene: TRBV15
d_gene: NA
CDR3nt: TGTGCCACCAGCAGCGGGAGCGGCACAGATACGCAGTATTTT
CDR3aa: CATSSGSGTDTQYF

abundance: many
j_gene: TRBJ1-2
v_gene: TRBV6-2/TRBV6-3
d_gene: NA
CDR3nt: TGTGCCAGCACCCGGACTGGGAAAGCGGGTGGCTACACCTTC
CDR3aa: CASTRTGKAGGYTF